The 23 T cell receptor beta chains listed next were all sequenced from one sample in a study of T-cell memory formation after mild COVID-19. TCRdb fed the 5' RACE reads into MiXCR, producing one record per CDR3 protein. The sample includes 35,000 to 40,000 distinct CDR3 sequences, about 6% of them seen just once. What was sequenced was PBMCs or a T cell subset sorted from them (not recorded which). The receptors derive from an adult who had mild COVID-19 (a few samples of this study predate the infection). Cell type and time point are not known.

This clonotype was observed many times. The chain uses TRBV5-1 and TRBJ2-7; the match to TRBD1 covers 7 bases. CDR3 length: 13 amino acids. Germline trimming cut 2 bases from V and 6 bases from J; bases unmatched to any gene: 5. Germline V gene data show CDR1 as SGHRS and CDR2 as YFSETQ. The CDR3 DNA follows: TGCGCCAGCAGCTTTGGACAGGCCCCCGAGCAGTACTTC. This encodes CASSFGQAPEQYF.

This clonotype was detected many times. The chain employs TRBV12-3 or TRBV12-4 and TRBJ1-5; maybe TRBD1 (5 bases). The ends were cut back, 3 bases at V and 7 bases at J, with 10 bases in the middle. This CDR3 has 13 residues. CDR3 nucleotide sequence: TGTGCCAGCAGTTTTGCAGGGAACCAGCCCCAGCATTTT. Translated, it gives CASSFAGNQPQHF.

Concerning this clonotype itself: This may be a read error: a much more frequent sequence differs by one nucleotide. Written as DNA, the CDR3 is TGTGCCACCAGCTACAGGGAGATTACAGATACGCAGTATTTT. Translated: CATSYREITDTQYF. V gene TRBV12-3 or TRBV12-4 combines with J gene TRBJ2-3, with D possibly TRBD1 on 6 matching bases. V lost 10 bases and J 3 bases, leaving 17 bases between the germline ends. The CDR3 extends over 14 amino acids.

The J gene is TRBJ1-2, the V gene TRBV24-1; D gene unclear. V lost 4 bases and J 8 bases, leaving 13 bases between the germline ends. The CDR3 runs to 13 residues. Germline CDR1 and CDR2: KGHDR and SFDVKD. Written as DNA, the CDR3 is TGTGCCACCAGTGAGTCTCCCAGCCGGGGCTACACCTTC. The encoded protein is CATSESPSRGYTF.

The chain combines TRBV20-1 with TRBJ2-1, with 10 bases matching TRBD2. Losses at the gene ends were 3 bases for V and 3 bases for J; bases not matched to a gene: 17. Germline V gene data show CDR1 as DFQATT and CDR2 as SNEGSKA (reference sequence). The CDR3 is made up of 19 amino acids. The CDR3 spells CSARARLASGRAYYNEQFF. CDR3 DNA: TGCAGTGCTAGGGCCCGGTTGGCTAGCGGGAGAGCGTACTACAATGAGCAGTTCTTC.

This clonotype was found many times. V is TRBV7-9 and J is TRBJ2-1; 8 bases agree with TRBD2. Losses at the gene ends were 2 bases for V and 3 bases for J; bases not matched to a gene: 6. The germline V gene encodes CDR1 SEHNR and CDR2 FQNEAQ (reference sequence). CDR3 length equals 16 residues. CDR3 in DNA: TGTGCCAGCAGCTTACGGAGCGGGAGTGGCTACAATGAGCAGTTCTTC. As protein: CASSLRSGSGYNEQFF.

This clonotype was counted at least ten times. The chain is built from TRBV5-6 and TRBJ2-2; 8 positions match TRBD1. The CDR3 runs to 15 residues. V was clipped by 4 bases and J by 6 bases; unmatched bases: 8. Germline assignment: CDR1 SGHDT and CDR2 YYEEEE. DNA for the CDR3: TGTGCCAGCAGCCTAGACAGGGGCCTGTCCGGGGAGCTGTTTTTT. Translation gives CASSLDRGLSGELFF. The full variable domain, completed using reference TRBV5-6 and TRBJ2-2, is DAGVTQSPTHLIKTRGQQVTLRCSPKSGHDTVSWYQQALGQGPQFIFQYYEEEERQRGNFPDRFSGHQFPNYSSELNVNALLLGDSALYLCASSLDRGLSGELFFGEGSRLTVL.

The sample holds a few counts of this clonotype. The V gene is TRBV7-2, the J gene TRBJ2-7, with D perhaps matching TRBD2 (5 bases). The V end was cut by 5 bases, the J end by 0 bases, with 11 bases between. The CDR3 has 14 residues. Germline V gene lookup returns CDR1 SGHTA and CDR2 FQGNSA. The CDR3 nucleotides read TGTGCCAGCAGCCGGGTGGGGAGCTCCTACGAGCAGTACTTC. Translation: CASSRVGSSYEQYF.

CDR3 coding DNA: TGTGCCAGCTCACCAGGGACAGGGGGCAACTATGGCTACACCTTC. Its translation: CASSPGTGGNYGYTF. The V and J genes are TRBV18 and TRBJ1-2, with 12 bases that match TRBD1. Germline trimming cut 2 bases from V and 2 bases from J; bases unmatched to any gene: 0. The CDR3 spans 15 residues. From germline, CDR1 is KGHSH and CDR2 LQKENI.

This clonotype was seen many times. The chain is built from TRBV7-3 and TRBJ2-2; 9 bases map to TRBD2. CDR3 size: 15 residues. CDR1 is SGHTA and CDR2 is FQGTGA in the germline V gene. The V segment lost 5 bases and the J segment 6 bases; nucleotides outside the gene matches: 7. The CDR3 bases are TGTGCCAGCAGCATCTTTAGCGGGAGCCCCGGGGAGCTGTTTTTT. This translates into CASSIFSGSPGELFF.

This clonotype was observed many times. The CDR3 sequence is CAIRRDSYNSPLHF. CDR3 nucleotide sequence: TGTGCCATCAGGCGGGATTCCTATAATTCACCCCTCCACTTT. The rearrangement uses TRBV10-3 and TRBJ1-6, with D uncertain. The CDR3 is 14 amino acids. V gave up 6 bases and J gave up 1 base, with 7 bases separating them. CDR1 is ENHRY, CDR2 SYGVKD, per germline.

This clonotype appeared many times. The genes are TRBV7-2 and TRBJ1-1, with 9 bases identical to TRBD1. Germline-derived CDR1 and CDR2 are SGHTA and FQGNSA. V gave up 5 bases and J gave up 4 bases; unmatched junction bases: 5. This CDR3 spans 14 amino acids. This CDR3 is CASSAGTGFTEAFF. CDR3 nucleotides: TGTGCCAGCAGCGCCGGGACAGGGTTCACTGAAGCTTTCTTT.

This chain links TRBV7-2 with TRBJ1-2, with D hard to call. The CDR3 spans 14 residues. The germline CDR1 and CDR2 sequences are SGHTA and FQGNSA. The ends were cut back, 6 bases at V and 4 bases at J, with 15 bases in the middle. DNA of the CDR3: TGTGCCAGCAGACCTCCCACACCCGGCTATGGCTACACCTTC. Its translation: CASRPPTPGYGYTF.

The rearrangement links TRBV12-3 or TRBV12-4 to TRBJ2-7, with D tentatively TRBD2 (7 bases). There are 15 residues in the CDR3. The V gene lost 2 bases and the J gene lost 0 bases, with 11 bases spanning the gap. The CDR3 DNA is TGTGCCAGCAGTTTACTGGGGGGGCACTCCTACGAGCAGTACTTC. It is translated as CASSLLGGHSYEQYF.

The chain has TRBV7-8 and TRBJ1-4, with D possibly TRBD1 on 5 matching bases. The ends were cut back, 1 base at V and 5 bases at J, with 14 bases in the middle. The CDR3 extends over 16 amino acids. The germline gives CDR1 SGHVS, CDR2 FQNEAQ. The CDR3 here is CASSLESRVSNEKLFF. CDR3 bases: TGTGCCAGCAGCTTAGAATCCAGGGTGTCGAATGAAAAACTGTTTTTT.

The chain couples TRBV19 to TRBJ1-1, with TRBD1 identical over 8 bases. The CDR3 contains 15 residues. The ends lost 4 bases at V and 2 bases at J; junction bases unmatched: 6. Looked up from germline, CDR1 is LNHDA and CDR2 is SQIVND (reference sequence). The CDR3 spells CASSTQTGVNTEAFF. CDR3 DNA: TGTGCCAGTAGTACACAGACAGGGGTCAACACTGAAGCTTTCTTT.

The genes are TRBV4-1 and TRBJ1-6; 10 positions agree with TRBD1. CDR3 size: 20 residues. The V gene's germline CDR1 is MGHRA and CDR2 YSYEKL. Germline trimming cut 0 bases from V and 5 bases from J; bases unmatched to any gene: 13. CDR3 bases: TGCGCCAGCAGCCAAGATCTCGGCGTCTATGACAGGGGGCATAATTCACCCCTCCACTTT. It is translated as CASSQDLGVYDRGHNSPLHF.

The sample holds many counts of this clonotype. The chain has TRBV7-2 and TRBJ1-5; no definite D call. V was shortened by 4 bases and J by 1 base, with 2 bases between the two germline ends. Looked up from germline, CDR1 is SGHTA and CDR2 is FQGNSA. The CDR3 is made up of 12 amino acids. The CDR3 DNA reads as TGTGCCAGCAGCTACAGCAATCAGCCCCAGCATTTT. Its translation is CASSYSNQPQHF.

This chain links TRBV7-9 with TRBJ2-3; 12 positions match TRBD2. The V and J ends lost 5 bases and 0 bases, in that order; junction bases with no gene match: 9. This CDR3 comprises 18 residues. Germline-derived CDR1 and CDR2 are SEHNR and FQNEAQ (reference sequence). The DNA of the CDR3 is TGTGCCAGCAGCAGGACTAGCGGGGTGATATTAAGCACAGATACGCAGTATTTT. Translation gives CASSRTSGVILSTDTQYF.

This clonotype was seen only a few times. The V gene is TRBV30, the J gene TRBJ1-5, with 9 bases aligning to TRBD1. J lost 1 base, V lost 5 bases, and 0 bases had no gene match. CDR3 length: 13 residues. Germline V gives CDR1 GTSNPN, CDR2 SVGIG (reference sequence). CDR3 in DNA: TGTGCCTGGGACAGGGGGAGCAATCAGCCCCAGCATTTT. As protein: CAWDRGSNQPQHF.

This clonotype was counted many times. The CDR3 DNA reads TGCAGTGCTAGACCACTACAAGAGCAGGGGGGCACAGATACGCAGTATTTT. It is translated as CSARPLQEQGGTDTQYF. This chain joins TRBV20-1 and TRBJ2-3; TRBD1 agrees at 7 bases. The CDR3 is 17 residues long. Germline V lookup: CDR1 DFQATT, CDR2 SNEGSKA (reference sequence). Losses at the gene ends were 2 bases for V and 1 base for J; bases not matched to a gene: 12.

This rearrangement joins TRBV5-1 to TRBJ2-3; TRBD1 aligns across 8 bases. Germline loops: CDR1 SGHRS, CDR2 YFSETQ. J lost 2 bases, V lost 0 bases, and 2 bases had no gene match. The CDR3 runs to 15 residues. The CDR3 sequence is CASSLGQGPTDTQYF. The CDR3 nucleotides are TGCGCCAGCAGCTTGGGACAGGGGCCCACAGATACGCAGTATTTT. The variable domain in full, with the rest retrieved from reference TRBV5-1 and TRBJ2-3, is KAGVTQTPRYLIKTRGQQVTLSCSPISGHRSVSWYQQTPGQGLQFLFEYFSETQRNKGNFPGRFSGRQFSNSRSEMNVSTLELGDSALYLCASSLGQGPTDTQYFGPGTRLTVL.

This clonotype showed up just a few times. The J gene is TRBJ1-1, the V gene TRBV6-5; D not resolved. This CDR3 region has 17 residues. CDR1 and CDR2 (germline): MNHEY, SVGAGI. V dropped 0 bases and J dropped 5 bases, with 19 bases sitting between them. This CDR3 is CASSYSGSSRRVTEAFF. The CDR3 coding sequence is TGTGCCAGCAGTTACTCCGGCTCCAGTAGAAGGGTAACTGAAGCTTTCTTT.